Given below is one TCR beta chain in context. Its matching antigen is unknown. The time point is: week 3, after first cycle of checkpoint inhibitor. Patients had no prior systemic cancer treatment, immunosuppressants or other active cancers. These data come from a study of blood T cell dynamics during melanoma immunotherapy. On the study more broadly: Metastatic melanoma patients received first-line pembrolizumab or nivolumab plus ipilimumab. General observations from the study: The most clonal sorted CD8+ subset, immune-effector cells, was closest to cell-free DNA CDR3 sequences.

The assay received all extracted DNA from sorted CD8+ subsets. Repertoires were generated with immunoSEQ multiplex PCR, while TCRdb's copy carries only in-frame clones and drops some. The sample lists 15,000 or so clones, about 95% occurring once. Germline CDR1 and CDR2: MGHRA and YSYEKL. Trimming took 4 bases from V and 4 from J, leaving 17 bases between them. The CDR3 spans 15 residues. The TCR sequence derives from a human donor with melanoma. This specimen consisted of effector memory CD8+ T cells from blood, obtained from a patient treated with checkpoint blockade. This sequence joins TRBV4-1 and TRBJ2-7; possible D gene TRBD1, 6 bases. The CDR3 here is CASSLAGTRDYEQYF. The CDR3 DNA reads TGCGCCAGCAGCCTTGCCGGGACACGGGATTACGAGCAGTACTTC.